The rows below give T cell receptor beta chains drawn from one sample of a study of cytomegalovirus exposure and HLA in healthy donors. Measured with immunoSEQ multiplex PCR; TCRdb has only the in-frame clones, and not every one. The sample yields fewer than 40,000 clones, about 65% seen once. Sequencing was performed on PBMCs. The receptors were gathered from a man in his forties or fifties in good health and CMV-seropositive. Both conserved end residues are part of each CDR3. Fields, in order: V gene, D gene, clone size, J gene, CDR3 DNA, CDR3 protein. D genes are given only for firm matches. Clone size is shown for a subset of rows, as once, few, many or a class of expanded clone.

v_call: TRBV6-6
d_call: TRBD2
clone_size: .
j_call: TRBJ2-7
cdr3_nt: TGTGCCAGCAAAACTAGCGGATCGTCCTACGAGCAGTACTTC
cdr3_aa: CASKTSGSSYEQYF

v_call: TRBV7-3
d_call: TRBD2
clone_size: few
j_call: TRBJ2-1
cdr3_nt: TGTGCCAGCAGCTTGACTAGCGGCGGTTACAATGAGCAGTTCTTC
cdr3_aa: CASSLTSGGYNEQFF

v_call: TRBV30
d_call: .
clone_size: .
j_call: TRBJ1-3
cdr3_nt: TGTGCCTGGAGTGTACCAGGGCAGCCTGGAAACACCATATATTTT
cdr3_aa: CAWSVPGQPGNTIYF

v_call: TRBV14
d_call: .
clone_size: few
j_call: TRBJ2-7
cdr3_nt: TGTGCCAGCAGCCCCAGCGGCACCTCCTACGAGCAGTACTTC
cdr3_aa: CASSPSGTSYEQYF

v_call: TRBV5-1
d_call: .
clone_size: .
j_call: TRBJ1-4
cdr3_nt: TGCGCCAGCAGCCCCAGGCCGCCAGGGCTGAATGAAAAACTGTTTTTT
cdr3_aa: CASSPRPPGLNEKLFF

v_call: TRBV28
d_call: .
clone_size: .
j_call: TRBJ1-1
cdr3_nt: TGTGCCAGCAGTTTATGGACAGAAGCTTTCTTT
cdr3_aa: CASSLWTEAFF

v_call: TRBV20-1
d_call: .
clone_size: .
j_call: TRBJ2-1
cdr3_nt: TGCAGTGCTCTTCTCAATGAGCAGTTCTTC
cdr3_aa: CSALLNEQFF

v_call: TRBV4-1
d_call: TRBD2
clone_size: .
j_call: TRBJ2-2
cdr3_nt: TGCGCCAGCAGCCAAGTGGCTAGCGGAGACACCGGGGAGCTGTTTTTT
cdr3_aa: CASSQVASGDTGELFF

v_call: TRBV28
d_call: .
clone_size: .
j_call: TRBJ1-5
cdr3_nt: TGTGCCAGCAGTTTAAGTCAGGGAAGCAATCAGCCCCAGCATTTT
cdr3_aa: CASSLSQGSNQPQHF

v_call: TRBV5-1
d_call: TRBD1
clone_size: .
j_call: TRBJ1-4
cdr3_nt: TGCGCCAGCAGCGTACGGGACAGAGCAACTAATGAAAAACTGTTTTTT
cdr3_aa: CASSVRDRATNEKLFF

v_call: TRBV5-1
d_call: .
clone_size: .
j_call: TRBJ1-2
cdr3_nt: TGCGCCAGCAGCTTGGATACAGGGACACATGGCTACACCTTC
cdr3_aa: CASSLDTGTHGYTF

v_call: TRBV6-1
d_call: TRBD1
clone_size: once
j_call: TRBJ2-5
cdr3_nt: TGTGCCAGCAGCCTCCGACAGGGGGCGGGAGAGACCCAGTACTTC
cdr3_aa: CASSLRQGAGETQYF

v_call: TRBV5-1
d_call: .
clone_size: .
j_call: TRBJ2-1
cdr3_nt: TGCGCCAGCACCAAATCAGGGGGAGGCCTCTACAATGAGCAGTTCTTC
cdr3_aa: CASTKSGGGLYNEQFF

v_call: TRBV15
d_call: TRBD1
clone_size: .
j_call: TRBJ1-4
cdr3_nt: TGTGCCACCAGCAGAGGGGGACAGGGCTTCGAAAAACTGTTTTTT
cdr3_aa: CATSRGGQGFEKLFF

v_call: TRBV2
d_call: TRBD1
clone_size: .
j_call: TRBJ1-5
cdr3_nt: TGTGCCAGCAGGACAGGGTTGAGCAATCAGCCCCAGCATTTT
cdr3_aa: CASRTGLSNQPQHF

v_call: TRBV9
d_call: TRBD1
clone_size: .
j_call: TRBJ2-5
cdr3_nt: TGTGCCAGCAGCGTCTCCGGGACAGGGGGCGCGGAGACCCAGTACTTC
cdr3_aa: CASSVSGTGGAETQYF

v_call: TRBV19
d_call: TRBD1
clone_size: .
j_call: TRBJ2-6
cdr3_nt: TGTGCCAGTAGTCCCCGACAGGGGGCGGCCGCCTCTGGGGCCAACGTCCTGACTTTC
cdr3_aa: CASSPRQGAAASGANVLTF

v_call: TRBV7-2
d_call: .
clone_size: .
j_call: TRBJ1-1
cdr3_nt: TGTGCCAGCAGCTTAGTAGTCGGGAGAACTGAAGCTTTCTTT
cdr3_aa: CASSLVVGRTEAFF

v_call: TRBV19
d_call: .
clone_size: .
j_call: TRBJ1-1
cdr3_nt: TGTGCCAGTAGGGAGGACACTGAAGCTTTCTTT
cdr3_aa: CASREDTEAFF

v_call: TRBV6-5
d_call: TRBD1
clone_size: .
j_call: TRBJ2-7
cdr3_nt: TGTGCCAGCAGTCAGCGACAGGGAGCCTACGAGCAGTACTTC
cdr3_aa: CASSQRQGAYEQYF

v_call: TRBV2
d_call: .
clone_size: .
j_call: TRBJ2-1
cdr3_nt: TGTGCCACTTCTCAGGGAGGTATGGGATACAATGAGCAGTTCTTC
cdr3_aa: CATSQGGMGYNEQFF

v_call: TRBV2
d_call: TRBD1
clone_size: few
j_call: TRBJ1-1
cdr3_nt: TGTGCCAGCAGGGGGACAGGGGAAACGACTGAAGCTTTCTTT
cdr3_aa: CASRGTGETTEAFF